This TCR beta chain is drawn from a study of T-cell reconstitution after alpha-beta-depleted transplantation in children. The CDR3 consists of 14 residues. Trimming took off 5 bases at V and 4 bases at J, with 12 bases between the two ends. CDR1 is SEHNR, CDR2 FQNEAQ, per germline (reference sequence). In its sample, this clonotype was seen many times. Unique molecular identifiers were incorporated when the TCRbeta library was constructed. Each CDR3 protein gets one entry after TCRdb re-called the PCR reads with MiXCR. Of 210,000 or so distinct CDR3 sequences listed, roughly 10% are singletons. The TCR sequence derives from a human donor who donated a stem cell graft to a child with acute lymphoblastic leukemia. The V and J genes are TRBV7-9 and TRBJ2-1, with D tentatively TRBD1 (6 bases). Sequencing used PBMCs from the stem cell graft donor, obtained from the stem cell graft. CDR3 coding DNA: TGTGCCAGCAGCCCCCGGGACAAGTACAATGAGCAGTTCTTC. Translation gives CASSPRDKYNEQFF.